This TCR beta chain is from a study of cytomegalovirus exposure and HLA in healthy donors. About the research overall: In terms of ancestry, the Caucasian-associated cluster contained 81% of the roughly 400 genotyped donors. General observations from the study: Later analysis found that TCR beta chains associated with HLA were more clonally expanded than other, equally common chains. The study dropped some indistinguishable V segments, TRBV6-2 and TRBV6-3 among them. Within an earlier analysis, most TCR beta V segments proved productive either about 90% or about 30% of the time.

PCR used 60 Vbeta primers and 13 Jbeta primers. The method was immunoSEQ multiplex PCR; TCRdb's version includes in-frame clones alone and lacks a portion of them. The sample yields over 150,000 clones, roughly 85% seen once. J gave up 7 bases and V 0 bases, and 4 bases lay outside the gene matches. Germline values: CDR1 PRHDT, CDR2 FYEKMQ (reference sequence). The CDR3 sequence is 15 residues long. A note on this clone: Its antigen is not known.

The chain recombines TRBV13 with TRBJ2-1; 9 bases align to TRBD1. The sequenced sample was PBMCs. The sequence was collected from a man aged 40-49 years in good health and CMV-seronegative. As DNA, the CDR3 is TGTGCCAGCAGCTTAGGGACAGGGGGTCGGAATGAGCAGTTCTTC. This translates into CASSLGTGGRNEQFF. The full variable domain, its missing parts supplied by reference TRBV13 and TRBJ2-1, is AAGVIQSPRHLIKEKRETATLKCYPIPRHDTVYWYQQGPGQDPQFLISFYEKMQSDKGSIPDRFSAQQFSDYHSELNMSSLELGDSALYFCASSLGTGGRNEQFFGPGTRLTVL.